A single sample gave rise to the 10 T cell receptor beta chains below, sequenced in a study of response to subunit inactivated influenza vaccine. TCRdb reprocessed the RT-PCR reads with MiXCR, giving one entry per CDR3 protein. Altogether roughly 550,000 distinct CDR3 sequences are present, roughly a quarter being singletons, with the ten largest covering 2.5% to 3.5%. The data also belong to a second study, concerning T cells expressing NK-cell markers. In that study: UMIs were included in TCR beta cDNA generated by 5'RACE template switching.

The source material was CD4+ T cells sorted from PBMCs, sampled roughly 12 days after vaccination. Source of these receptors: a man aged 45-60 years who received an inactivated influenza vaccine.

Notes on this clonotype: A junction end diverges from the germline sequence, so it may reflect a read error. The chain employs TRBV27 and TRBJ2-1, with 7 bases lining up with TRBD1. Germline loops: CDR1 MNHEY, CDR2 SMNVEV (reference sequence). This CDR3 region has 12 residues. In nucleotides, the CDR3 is TGTGCCAGCAGCCCGCGACAGGGAATAAACCTCTTC. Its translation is CASSPRQGINLF.

The CDR3, as DNA: TGCGCCAGCAGCCAAGAAGCAGGGACGGCTAGGGAGACCCAGTACTTC. This gives the protein CASSQEAGTARETQYF. The gene calls are TRBV4-1 and TRBJ2-5; D may be TRBD1 or TRBD2 (5 bases each). This CDR3 spans 16 amino acids. CDR1 and CDR2 from the germline V gene are MGHRA and YSYEKL. V was pared by 0 bases and J by 5 bases, with 16 bases between.

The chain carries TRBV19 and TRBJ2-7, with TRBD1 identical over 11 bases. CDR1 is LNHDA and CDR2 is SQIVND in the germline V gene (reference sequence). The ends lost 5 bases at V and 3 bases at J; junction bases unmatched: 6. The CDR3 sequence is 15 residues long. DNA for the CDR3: TGTGCCAGTAGTGAGGGGACAGGGGGATTCTACGAGCAGTACTTC. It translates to CASSEGTGGFYEQYF.

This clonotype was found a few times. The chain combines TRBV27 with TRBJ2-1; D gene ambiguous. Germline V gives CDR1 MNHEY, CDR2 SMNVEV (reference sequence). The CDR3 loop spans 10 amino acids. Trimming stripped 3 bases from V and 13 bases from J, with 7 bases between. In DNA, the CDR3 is TGTGCCAGCAGTTTTCCTCGACAGTTCTTC. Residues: CASSFPRQFF.

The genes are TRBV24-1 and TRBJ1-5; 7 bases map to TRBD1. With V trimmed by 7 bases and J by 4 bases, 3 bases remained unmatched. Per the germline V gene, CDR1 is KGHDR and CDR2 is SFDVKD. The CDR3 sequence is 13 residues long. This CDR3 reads CATSPGQNQPQHF. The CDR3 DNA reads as TGTGCCACCAGCCCGGGACAGAATCAGCCCCAGCATTTT.

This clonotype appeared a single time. The chain's CDR3 is CASSESGRGLSPLHF. The CDR3 nucleotides read TGTGCCAGCAGTGAAAGTGGCAGGGGGCTTTCACCCCTCCACTTT. V gene TRBV6-1 combines with J gene TRBJ1-6; 8 nucleotides align to TRBD1. V shed 2 bases and J 9 bases; nucleotides not matched to a gene: 6. Germline values: CDR1 MNHNS, CDR2 SASEGT. The CDR3 runs 15 residues.

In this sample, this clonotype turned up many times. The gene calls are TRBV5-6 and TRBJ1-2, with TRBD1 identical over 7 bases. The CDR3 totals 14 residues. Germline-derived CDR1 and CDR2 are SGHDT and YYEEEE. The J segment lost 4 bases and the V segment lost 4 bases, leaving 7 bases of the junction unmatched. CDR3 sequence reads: CASSPGGTAYGYTF. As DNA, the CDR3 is TGTGCCAGCAGCCCTGGCGGGACAGCCTATGGCTACACCTTC. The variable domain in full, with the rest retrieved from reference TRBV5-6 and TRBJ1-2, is DAGVTQSPTHLIKTRGQQVTLRCSPKSGHDTVSWYQQALGQGPQFIFQYYEEEERQRGNFPDRFSGHQFPNYSSELNVNALLLGDSALYLCASSPGGTAYGYTFGSGTRLTVV.

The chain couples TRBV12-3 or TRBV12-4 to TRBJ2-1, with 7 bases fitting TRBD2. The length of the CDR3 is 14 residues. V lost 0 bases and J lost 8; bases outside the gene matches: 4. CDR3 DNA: TGTGCCAGCAGTTTAGCGGCGGGAGTGGATGAGCAGTTCTTC. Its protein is CASSLAAGVDEQFF.

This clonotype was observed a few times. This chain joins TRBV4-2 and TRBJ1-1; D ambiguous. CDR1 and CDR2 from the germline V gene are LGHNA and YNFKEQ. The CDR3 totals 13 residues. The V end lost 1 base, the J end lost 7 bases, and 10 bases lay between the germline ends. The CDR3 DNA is TGTGCCAGCAGCCAAGTTAGGGATGGTGAAGCTTTCTTT. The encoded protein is CASSQVRDGEAFF.

Written as DNA, the CDR3 is TGTGCCACCAGCAGAGGGGGCCGACTCTACGAGCAGTACTTC. This gives the protein CATSRGGRLYEQYF. The gene calls are TRBV15 and TRBJ2-7, with D possibly being TRBD1 (5 bases). The CDR3 is 14 residues long. CDR1 is LNHNV and CDR2 is YYDKDF in the germline V gene (reference sequence). V was trimmed by 1 base and J by 3 bases, leaving 10 bases between them. The full variable domain, completed using reference TRBV15 and TRBJ2-7, is DAMVIQNPRYQVTQFGKPVTLSCSQTLNHNVMYWYQQKSSQAPKLLFHYYDKDFNNEADTPDNFQSRRPNTSFCFLDIRSPGLGDTAMYLCATSRGGRLYEQYFGPGTRLTVT.